Listed below are T cell receptor beta chains from one sample, sequenced in a study of radiotherapy plus CTLA-4 blockade in lung cancer. The data were produced by immunoSEQ multiplex PCR, yet TCRdb's version contains in-frame clones alone and is incomplete. The table records about 50,000 clones, roughly 73% of them present only once. The sample was peripheral blood, taken from a patient treated with radiotherapy plus ipilimumab. Receptors were obtained from a human donor with non-small cell lung cancer who had a complete response to radiotherapy plus ipilimumab. The CDR3 runs from the conserved cysteine through the conserved F or W. Each record gives: D gene, clone size, CDR3 length, J gene, V gene, CDR3 protein, CDR3 DNA. The D gene is left open where the match is weak. The size field is filled for only some rows; it gives once, few, many or a size class.

D: .
size: few
length: 13
J: TRBJ1-5
V: TRBV10-3
CDR3: CASVGTLNQPQHF
DNA: TGTGCCTCCGTCGGGACTCTCAATCAGCCCCAGCATTTT

D: TRBD1
size: .
length: 17
J: TRBJ1-1
V: TRBV2
CDR3: CASRIRTGAARGTEAFF
DNA: TGTGCCAGCAGAATTCGAACAGGGGCGGCTCGGGGCACTGAAGCTTTCTTT

D: TRBD1
size: .
length: 15
J: TRBJ2-2
V: TRBV5-4
CDR3: CASSLQGVGTGELFF
DNA: TGTGCCAGCAGCTTGCAGGGGGTGGGCACCGGGGAGCTGTTTTTT

D: .
size: .
length: 13
J: TRBJ2-7
V: TRBV29-1
CDR3: CSVETVVAGEQYF
DNA: TGCAGCGTTGAAACAGTGGTCGCTGGAGAGCAGTACTTC

D: TRBD2
size: .
length: 16
J: TRBJ2-7
V: TRBV9
CDR3: CASSARPGAGAGEQYF
DNA: TGTGCCAGCAGCGCCCGCCCGGGCGCGGGAGCGGGTGAGCAGTACTTC

D: TRBD1
size: .
length: 15
J: TRBJ1-2
V: TRBV7-2
CDR3: CASSFTGATNYGYTF
DNA: TGTGCCAGCAGCTTCACAGGGGCCACCAACTATGGCTACACCTTC

D: .
size: .
length: 14
J: TRBJ2-7
V: TRBV10-3
CDR3: CAIMETAAGGEQYF
DNA: TGTGCCATCATGGAGACCGCGGCGGGCGGCGAGCAGTACTTC

D: .
size: once
length: 15
J: TRBJ2-7
V: TRBV5-1
CDR3: CASSLFRLTDYEQYF
DNA: TGCGCCAGCAGCTTGTTTAGACTAACCGACTACGAGCAGTACTTC

D: TRBD1
size: .
length: 15
J: TRBJ2-7
V: TRBV7-9
CDR3: CASSLGWGTGGEQYF
DNA: TGTGCCAGCAGCTTAGGATGGGGGACAGGGGGCGAGCAGTACTTC

D: .
size: .
length: 15
J: TRBJ1-1
V: TRBV4-1
CDR3: CASSQGNQGIAEAFF
DNA: TGCGCCAGCAGCCAAGGCAATCAGGGGATAGCTGAAGCTTTCTTT

D: .
size: .
length: 15
J: TRBJ2-2
V: TRBV4-1
CDR3: CASSAQVANTGELFF
DNA: TGCGCCAGCAGCGCACAGGTCGCGAACACCGGGGAGCTGTTTTTT

D: TRBD1
size: .
length: 13
J: TRBJ1-1
V: TRBV6-1
CDR3: CASRAAGGTEAFF
DNA: TGTGCCAGCAGGGCCGCAGGGGGCACTGAAGCTTTCTTT

D: TRBD2
size: .
length: 15
J: TRBJ2-1
V: TRBV9
CDR3: CASTLAGLPNNEQFF
DNA: TGTGCCAGCACCCTGGCGGGACTACCGAACAATGAGCAGTTCTTC

D: TRBD2
size: .
length: 16
J: TRBJ2-2
V: TRBV6-6
CDR3: CASSYLTGTSAGELFF
DNA: TGTGCCAGCAGTTACCTTACCGGGACTAGCGCCGGGGAGCTGTTTTTT

D: .
size: .
length: 17
J: TRBJ1-3
V: TRBV18
CDR3: CASSPTTGKASGNTIYF
DNA: TGTGCCAGCTCACCAACTACAGGGAAGGCTTCTGGAAACACCATATATTTT

D: .
size: few
length: 11
J: TRBJ2-5
V: TRBV28
CDR3: CAAGSSETQYF
DNA: TGTGCCGCGGGGAGTTCAGAGACCCAGTACTTC

D: .
size: .
length: 17
J: TRBJ2-6
V: TRBV27
CDR3: CASSFLLPGLGANVLTF
DNA: TGTGCCAGCAGTTTTCTCCTGCCAGGGCTTGGGGCCAACGTCCTGACTTTC

D: TRBD1
size: .
length: 15
J: TRBJ1-2
V: TRBV11-2
CDR3: CASSAYRTGGNGYTF
DNA: TGTGCCAGCAGCGCATACCGGACAGGGGGCAATGGCTACACCTTC

D: TRBD2
size: .
length: 14
J: TRBJ2-7
V: TRBV6-5
CDR3: CASTRTSVSYEQYF
DNA: TGTGCCAGCACCCGGACTAGCGTATCCTACGAGCAGTACTTC

D: TRBD2
size: .
length: 14
J: TRBJ2-3
V: TRBV7-2
CDR3: CASSLTSGTDTQYF
DNA: TGTGCCAGCAGCTTAACTAGCGGGACAGATACGCAGTATTTT

D: TRBD1
size: .
length: 17
J: TRBJ1-2
V: TRBV28
CDR3: CASSLLAGTGTNYGYTF
DNA: TGTGCCAGCAGTTTACTTGCCGGGACAGGGACTAACTATGGCTACACCTTC

D: TRBD1
size: .
length: 13
J: TRBJ1-2
V: TRBV6-5
CDR3: CASSADREYGYTF
DNA: TGTGCCAGCAGTGCGGACAGGGAATATGGCTACACCTTC

D: .
size: .
length: 15
J: TRBJ1-2
V: TRBV28
CDR3: CASSSVSGTRYGYTF
DNA: TGTGCCAGCAGTTCCGTGTCAGGGACACGCTATGGCTACACCTTC

D: TRBD1
size: .
length: 13
J: TRBJ1-2
V: TRBV28
CDR3: CASRPTGAGGYTF
DNA: TGTGCCAGCAGGCCTACAGGGGCTGGTGGCTACACCTTC

D: .
size: .
length: 13
J: TRBJ2-7
V: TRBV7-2
CDR3: CASSSGIDYEQYF
DNA: TGTGCCAGCAGCTCCGGGATTGACTACGAGCAGTACTTC

D: .
size: few
length: 14
J: TRBJ2-7
V: TRBV11-2
CDR3: CASSWEIPSYEQYF
DNA: TGTGCCAGCAGCTGGGAGATCCCCTCCTACGAGCAGTACTTC

D: TRBD2
size: .
length: 18
J: TRBJ2-3
V: TRBV5-6
CDR3: CASSLWASGSAYTDTQYF
DNA: TGTGCCAGCAGCTTGTGGGCTAGCGGGAGCGCTTACACAGATACGCAGTATTTT

D: TRBD1
size: .
length: 15
J: TRBJ2-7
V: TRBV4-3
CDR3: CASSQVSQGAWEQYF
DNA: TGCGCCAGCAGCCAAGTGTCCCAGGGGGCATGGGAGCAGTACTTC

D: .
size: .
length: 16
J: TRBJ2-7
V: TRBV7-6
CDR3: CASSLEAGHRRSEQYF
DNA: TGTGCCAGCAGCTTAGAAGCTGGTCACAGACGTAGCGAGCAGTACTTC

D: TRBD2
size: .
length: 17
J: TRBJ2-1
V: TRBV7-6
CDR3: CASSLLPGTSGGAEQFF
DNA: TGTGCCAGCAGCTTACTCCCCGGGACTAGCGGGGGGGCCGAGCAGTTCTTC

D: TRBD1
size: few
length: 13
J: TRBJ1-3
V: TRBV10-3
CDR3: CAIRDSSGNTIYF
DNA: TGTGCCATCCGGGACAGCTCTGGAAACACCATATATTTT

D: .
size: .
length: 15
J: TRBJ1-2
V: TRBV25-1
CDR3: CASSEPGTTNYGYTF
DNA: TGTGCCAGCAGTGAACCCGGGACTACTAACTATGGCTACACCTTC

D: .
size: .
length: 13
J: TRBJ1-4
V: TRBV5-4
CDR3: CASRGAGNEKLFF
DNA: TGTGCCAGCAGAGGGGCAGGAAATGAAAAACTGTTTTTT

D: TRBD2
size: .
length: 15
J: TRBJ2-3
V: TRBV2
CDR3: CASTVSGGGTDTQYF
DNA: TGTGCCAGCACCGTTAGCGGGGGGGGCACAGATACGCAGTATTTT

D: .
size: .
length: 13
J: TRBJ2-5
V: TRBV2
CDR3: CASSARYRETQYF
DNA: TGTGCCAGCAGTGCTCGCTACAGAGAGACCCAGTACTTC

D: .
size: few
length: 13
J: TRBJ1-1
V: TRBV7-2
CDR3: CASSLSTRTEAFF
DNA: TGTGCCAGCAGCTTATCGACAAGGACTGAAGCTTTCTTT

D: .
size: .
length: 15
J: TRBJ1-4
V: TRBV7-2
CDR3: CASSLKQTTNEKLFF
DNA: TGTGCCAGCAGCTTAAAACAGACAACTAATGAAAAACTGTTTTTT

D: .
size: .
length: 14
J: TRBJ1-2
V: TRBV28
CDR3: CASRGGAANYGYTF
DNA: TGTGCCAGCAGAGGGGGGGCCGCTAACTATGGCTACACCTTC

D: .
size: .
length: 12
J: TRBJ2-5
V: TRBV29-1
CDR3: CSARPGLETQYF
DNA: TGCAGCGCCCGGCCGGGGTTGGAGACCCAGTACTTC

D: .
size: .
length: 13
J: TRBJ2-3
V: TRBV5-1
CDR3: CASSLVRQQTQYF
DNA: TGCGCCAGCAGCCTTGTAAGACAGCAGACGCAGTATTTT

D: TRBD2
size: .
length: 16
J: TRBJ2-1
V: TRBV5-1
CDR3: CASSQMTSGSSNEQFF
DNA: TGCGCCAGCAGCCAGATGACTAGCGGGAGTTCCAATGAGCAGTTCTTC

D: .
size: once
length: 19
J: TRBJ1-3
V: TRBV9
CDR3: CASSVRDGGFVSSGNTIYF
DNA: TGTGCCAGCAGCGTCCGGGACGGGGGTTTTGTAAGCTCTGGAAACACCATATATTTT

D: TRBD2
size: few
length: 15
J: TRBJ2-1
V: TRBV11-2
CDR3: CASSFLAGGKNEQFF
DNA: TGTGCCAGCAGCTTCCTAGCGGGGGGCAAGAATGAGCAGTTCTTC

D: .
size: .
length: 13
J: TRBJ2-7
V: TRBV2
CDR3: CASSVAGRYEQYF
DNA: TGTGCCAGCAGTGTAGCTGGGCGCTACGAGCAGTACTTC

D: TRBD1
size: .
length: 16
J: TRBJ2-3
V: TRBV27
CDR3: CASSLLTTGQTDTQYF
DNA: TGTGCCAGCAGTTTACTTACGACAGGGCAGACAGATACGCAGTATTTT

D: TRBD1
size: .
length: 16
J: TRBJ1-3
V: TRBV18
CDR3: CASSPPTGGSGNTIYF
DNA: TGTGCCAGCTCACCACCTACAGGGGGATCTGGAAACACCATATATTTT

D: .
size: .
length: 17
J: TRBJ2-4
V: TRBV19
CDR3: CASSIEAFDRAKNIQYF
DNA: TGTGCCAGTAGTATAGAGGCTTTCGACAGGGCCAAAAACATTCAGTACTTC

D: .
size: .
length: 11
J: TRBJ2-7
V: TRBV10-2
CDR3: CASSEETEQYF
DNA: TGCGCCAGCAGTGAGGAGACTGAGCAGTACTTC

D: .
size: once
length: 14
J: TRBJ2-7
V: TRBV5-1
CDR3: CASMEGPMSGEQYF
DNA: TGCGCCAGCATGGAGGGGCCCATGAGTGGCGAGCAGTACTTC